The 32 T cell receptor beta chains below were found in one sample sequenced in a study of beta chain features in type 1 diabetes. Expressed TCRB transcripts were sequenced, since all the RNA that had been isolated was reverse transcribed. Data came from immunoSEQ multiplex PCR; TCRdb stores just in-frame clones and leaves some out. Here the sample spans around 330,000 clones, 11% being singletons. Sequenced input: naive CD4+ T cells from blood. Receptor source: a woman aged 30 to 39 in good health.

V is TRBV7-2 and J is TRBJ2-7, with TRBD1 matching over 7 bases. V shed 6 bases, J shed 2 bases, and the junction held 7 bases outside the gene matches. Germline V gene data show CDR1 as SGHTA and CDR2 as FQGNSA. The length of the CDR3 is 14 residues. In DNA form, the CDR3 reads TGTGCCAGCAGAACCGGGACAGAGCCCTACGAGCAGTACTTC. It yields the protein CASRTGTEPYEQYF.

The chain recombines TRBV21-1 with TRBJ1-1. TRBV21-1 is described as a pseudogene. CDR3 length equals 13 residues. The CDR3 loop is CASSTRCGAEAFF. CDR3 sequence (DNA): TGTGCCAGCAGCACCAGGTGCGGGGCTGAAGCTTTCTTT.

This clone was seen a few times. The chain is built from TRBV30 and TRBJ2-7; D is ambiguous. V lost 0 bases, J lost 0 bases, and 6 bases lay in between. Germline V gives CDR1 GTSNPN, CDR2 SVGIG (reference sequence). The CDR3 extends over 13 amino acids. CDR3: CAWSVENSYEQYF. CDR3 DNA sequence: TGTGCCTGGAGTGTGGAGAACTCCTACGAGCAGTACTTC.

This clone is a singleton in its sample. This chain connects TRBV9 to TRBJ2-5; 8 bases line up with TRBD2. Germline-derived CDR1 and CDR2 are SGDLS and YYNGEE. Unmatched junction bases numbered 3, after V lost 3 bases and J lost 5 bases. This CDR3 contains 13 residues. CDR3 protein: CASSARGGETQYF. The CDR3 bases are TGTGCCAGCAGCGCTCGGGGGGGGGAGACCCAGTACTTC.

The chain employs TRBV7-2 and TRBJ2-5, with 7 bases matching TRBD1. Unmatched junction bases numbered 8, after V lost 5 bases and J lost 5 bases. CDR1 and CDR2 from the germline V gene are SGHTA and FQGNSA. The CDR3 loop spans 14 amino acids. This CDR3 reads CASSEVPRGETQYF. The CDR3 bases are TGTGCCAGCAGCGAAGTTCCCAGGGGGGAGACCCAGTACTTC.

This clone has just a few counts. The chain employs TRBV30 and TRBJ2-1; 9 bases are shared with TRBD2. Trimming removed 4 bases from V and 6 bases from J; junction bases left unmatched: 4. In germline, CDR1 is GTSNPN, CDR2 SVGIG (reference sequence). The CDR3 extends over 13 amino acids. The CDR3 nucleotides read TGTGCCTGGACTAGCGGGATTGGCAATGAGCAGTTCTTC. This translates into CAWTSGIGNEQFF.

As regards this clone: This sample includes further DNA sequences coding for the same CDR3. The CDR3: CASRRTSYEQYF. The CDR3 coding sequence is TGTGCCAGCAGGAGGACAAGTTACGAGCAGTACTTC. This rearrangement joins TRBV28 to TRBJ2-7, with D perhaps matching TRBD1 (5 bases). Germline V gene data show CDR1 as MDHEN and CDR2 as SYDVKM. The CDR3 totals 12 residues. Trimming stripped 6 bases from V and 4 bases from J, with 10 bases between.

This clone was picked up a small number of times. The chain uses TRBV9 and TRBJ2-1; perhaps TRBD2 as D (7 bases). The CDR3 is 15 amino acids. V dropped 4 bases and J dropped 8 bases, with 19 bases sitting between them. CDR1 is SGDLS and CDR2 is YYNGEE in the germline V gene. The CDR3 sequence: CASSPRGATWDEQFF. CDR3 DNA: TGTGCCAGCAGCCCACGGGGGGCTACCTGGGATGAGCAGTTCTTC.

This clone was picked up a small number of times. This chain connects TRBV30 to TRBJ2-7; D is possibly TRBD2 (5 bases). The CDR3 covers 13 residues. Germline CDR1 GTSNPN, CDR2 SVGIG (reference sequence). Trimming left V 1 base short and J 4 bases short, with 11 bases between. The CDR3 DNA sequence: TGTGCCTGGAGTGAGGAGGTAGTATACGAGCAGTACTTC. Encoded protein: CAWSEEVVYEQYF.

The V gene is TRBV28, the J gene TRBJ1-2; D unresolved. The V end lost 4 bases, the J end lost 5 bases, and 14 bases lay between the germline ends. Germline lookup yields CDR1 MDHEN and CDR2 SYDVKM. The CDR3 totals 14 residues. CDR3 in amino acids: CASSSETQVYGYTF. Written as DNA, the CDR3 is TGTGCCAGCAGTTCCGAGACACAAGTTTATGGCTACACCTTC.

A few counts support this clone. Here the CDR3 reads CASSRSRAQGDTQYF. The CDR3, as DNA: TGTGCCAGCAGCCGGAGCAGGGCGCAAGGAGATACGCAGTATTTT. The chain uses TRBV14 and TRBJ2-3; a weak D match, TRBD1 (5 bases). V lost 4 bases, J lost 5 bases, and 16 bases lay in between. The germline V gene has CDR1 SGHDN and CDR2 FVKESK. CDR3 size: 15 residues.

Turning to this clone: This sample also contains other DNA sequences that code for the same CDR3. CDR3 in DNA: TGCGCCAGCAGCTTAGCTAGCGGCTCCTACAATGAGCAGTTCTTC. It encodes CASSLASGSYNEQFF. The chain employs TRBV5-1 and TRBJ2-1; 7 positions agree with TRBD2. This CDR3 has 15 residues. From germline, CDR1 is SGHRS and CDR2 YFSETQ. The trim removed 2 bases at V and 0 bases at J, leaving 2 bases unmatched.

This clone was picked up a small number of times. J is TRBJ1-5 and V is TRBV21-1; TRBD1 is the table's D call and was not checked against the DNA. TRBV21-1 represents a pseudogene. This CDR3 has 18 residues. CDR3 DNA: TGTGCCAGCAGCAAAGCTGGGGACAGGGAAAGGGGCAATCAGCCCCAGCATTTT. It codes for CASSKAGDRERGNQPQHF.

In this sample, this clone turned up a few times. The chain uses TRBV18 and TRBJ2-1; perhaps TRBD2 as D (5 bases). CDR3 size: 15 residues. Looked up from germline, CDR1 is KGHSH and CDR2 is LQKENI. With 0 bases removed from V and 8 bases from J, the gap between germline ends came to 14 bases. DNA for the CDR3: TGTGCCAGCTCACCACCGAGAGGTGGTAGCGATGAGCAGTTCTTC. Amino acid sequence: CASSPPRGGSDEQFF.

The chain joins TRBV20-1 to TRBJ1-2; D gene uncertain. Per the germline V gene, CDR1 is DFQATT and CDR2 is SNEGSKA (reference sequence). The V gene lost 5 bases and the J gene lost 8 bases, with 12 bases spanning the gap. This CDR3 is built from 11 residues. For the CDR3, the DNA is TGCAGTGCTCCACATGGCGGCGGCTACACCTTC. Translating it yields CSAPHGGGYTF.

The chain employs TRBV7-2 and TRBJ2-1; weak D call: TRBD2 (5 bases). Germline CDR1 and CDR2: SGHTA and FQGNSA. V gave up 7 bases and J gave up 5 bases, with 15 bases separating them. The CDR3 has 14 residues. CDR3 sequence: CASTYSEVNNEQFF. CDR3 sequence (DNA): TGTGCCAGCACCTATTCGGAGGTTAACAATGAGCAGTTCTTC.

J is TRBJ2-3 and V is TRBV4-2, with 14 bases fitting TRBD2. Per the germline V gene, CDR1 is LGHNA and CDR2 is YNFKEQ. V was clipped by 6 bases and J by 0 bases; unmatched bases: 2. There are 16 residues in the CDR3. This chain's CDR3 is CASSRLAGGSTDTQYF. The CDR3, as DNA: TGTGCCAGCAGTCGACTAGCGGGAGGGAGCACAGATACGCAGTATTTT.

J is TRBJ2-6 and V is TRBV4-2, with D uncertain. V was trimmed by 5 bases and J by 1 base, leaving 9 bases between them. The CDR3 extends over 15 amino acids. From germline, CDR1 is LGHNA and CDR2 YNFKEQ. The CDR3 DNA sequence: TGTGCCAGCAGCACCGGTCTGTCTGGGGCCAACGTCCTGACTTTC. This sequence encodes CASSTGLSGANVLTF.

This clone turned up a few times. CDR3 in amino acids: CASSSKGASRETQYF. DNA of the CDR3: TGTGCCAGCTCATCCAAAGGCGCTAGCAGAGAAACGCAGTATTTT. This sequence joins TRBV18 and TRBJ2-3; D may be TRBD2 (5 bases). The CDR3 is 15 amino acids. CDR1 and CDR2 from the germline V gene are KGHSH and LQKENI. Between the trimmed V and J ends, which lost 5 bases and 9 bases, there was a span of 21 bases.

The CDR3 DNA follows: TGTGCCAGCAGCTTGGTTCGGGCCACAGGGTTGAACACCGGGGAGCTGTTTTTT. Translation: CASSLVRATGLNTGELFF. The chain employs TRBV5-6 and TRBJ2-2; TRBD1 might be the D (6 bases). The ends were cut back, 0 bases at V and 1 base at J, with 16 bases in the middle. CDR1 and CDR2 (germline): SGHDT, YYEEEE. This CDR3 is built from 18 residues.

V gene TRBV28 combines with J gene TRBJ1-1, with 8 bases fitting TRBD1. The CDR3 consists of 14 residues. J gave up 5 bases and V 4 bases, and 6 bases lay outside the gene matches. The V gene's germline CDR1 is MDHEN and CDR2 SYDVKM. As DNA, the CDR3 is TGTGCCAGCAGTTCTGGACAGGGAACTACTGAAGCTTTCTTT. Its translation is CASSSGQGTTEAFF.

This clone came up a few times. The chain has TRBV6-5 and TRBJ1-1, with D uncertain. The CDR3 is 14 amino acids. V was cut by 5 bases and J by 1 base, with 11 bases left in between. Germline CDR1 and CDR2: MNHEY and SVGAGI. DNA for the CDR3: TGTGCCAGCAGTCCCCATTCGGGGAACACTGAAGCTTTCTTT. Amino acids: CASSPHSGNTEAFF.

The chain links TRBV2 to TRBJ1-5; weak D call: TRBD1 (6 bases). V lost 3 bases to trimming and J lost 5 bases, with 11 bases between them. The CDR3 has 14 amino acids. CDR1 is SNHLY, CDR2 FYNNEI, per germline. In DNA form, the CDR3 reads TGTGCCAGCAGTGAGACAGGCGCGGATCAGCCCCAGCATTTT. Translated, it gives CASSETGADQPQHF.

V usage is TRBV5-1 and J usage is TRBJ2-2; 12 bases match TRBD2. Unmatched junction bases numbered 3, after V lost 4 bases and J lost 5 bases. The CDR3 loop spans 15 amino acids. Germline loops: CDR1 SGHRS, CDR2 YFSETQ. The CDR3 sequence: CASSLTSGSTGELFF. The CDR3, as DNA: TGCGCCAGCAGCCTGACTAGCGGGAGTACCGGGGAGCTGTTTTTT.

The chain employs TRBV5-1 and TRBJ2-3; no clear D gene. Germline lookup yields CDR1 SGHRS and CDR2 YFSETQ. With 4 bases removed from V and 0 bases from J, the gap between germline ends came to 9 bases. The CDR3 spans 14 residues. DNA for the CDR3: TGCGCCAGCAGCCTAACGACTAGCACAGATACGCAGTATTTT. Protein: CASSLTTSTDTQYF.

The chain has TRBV4-1 and TRBJ2-2, with TRBD1 matching 9 bases. V was pared by 4 bases and J by 6 bases, with 3 bases of the junction left unmatched. The CDR3 length is 14 residues. Germline assignment: CDR1 MGHRA and CDR2 YSYEKL. CDR3 protein: CASSPGQGSGELFF. DNA for the CDR3: TGCGCCAGCAGCCCAGGACAGGGGTCCGGGGAGCTGTTTTTT.

The rearrangement uses TRBV2 and TRBJ2-1; tentatively, D is TRBD2 (5 bases). Germline CDR1 is SNHLY and CDR2 is FYNNEI. The germline V and J ends were trimmed by 8 bases and 7 bases, with 15 bases remaining between them. The CDR3 sequence is 13 residues long. The CDR3 sequence is CASRTRPGNEQFF. In DNA, the CDR3 is TGTGCCAGCCGAACTAGGCCGGGGAATGAGCAGTTCTTC.

This clone has more than one count but fewer than ten. The genes are TRBV2 and TRBJ1-2; TRBD1 might be the D (6 bases). Germline loops: CDR1 SNHLY, CDR2 FYNNEI. The CDR3 spans 14 residues. With 5 bases removed from V and 2 bases from J, the gap between germline ends came to 12 bases. Here the CDR3 reads CASSLIQGNYGYTF. The CDR3 DNA follows: TGTGCCAGCAGTCTAATACAGGGAAACTATGGCTACACCTTC. Using reference TRBV2 and TRBJ1-2 for the parts outside the CDR3, the full variable domain is EPEVTQTPSHQVTQMGQEVILRCVPISNHLYFYWYRQILGQKVEFLVSFYNNEISEKSEIFDDQFSVERPDGSNFTLKIRSTKLEDSAMYFCASSLIQGNYGYTFGSGTRLTVV.

The chain has TRBV30 and TRBJ2-5; the D is unclear. The CDR3 length is 11 residues. The germline V and J ends were trimmed by 8 bases and 9 bases, with 16 bases remaining between them. From germline, CDR1 is GTSNPN and CDR2 SVGIG (reference sequence). The CDR3 is CAAEHGWAQYF. The CDR3 DNA reads TGTGCCGCGGAGCATGGATGGGCCCAGTACTTC. Full variable domain (rest looked up from reference TRBV30 and TRBJ2-5): SQTIHQWPATLVQPVGSPLSLECTVEGTSNPNLYWYRQAAGRGLQLLFYSVGIGQISSEVPQNLSASRPQDRQFILSSKKLLLSDSGFYLCAAEHGWAQYFGPGTRLLVL.

This clone was seen a handful of times. This chain uses TRBV7-8 with TRBJ2-1, with 13 bases fitting TRBD2. The CDR3 contains 15 residues. From germline, CDR1 is SGHVS and CDR2 FQNEAQ. V was pared by 4 bases and J by 6 bases, with 3 bases of the junction left unmatched. The CDR3 loop is CASSSLAGGPNEQFF. The CDR3 coding sequence is TGTGCCAGCAGCTCACTAGCGGGAGGGCCCAATGAGCAGTTCTTC.

In its sample, this clone was seen a few times. V and J are TRBV4-3 and TRBJ1-2, with D maybe TRBD1 (5 bases). The CDR3 is 15 amino acids. V lost 1 base and J 7 bases, leaving 16 bases between the germline ends. The germline CDR1 and CDR2 sequences are LGHNA and YSLEER. The CDR3 nucleotides read TGCGCCAGCAGCCAAGTTCTCAGGGTCTCGGGTGGCTACACCTTC. This sequence encodes CASSQVLRVSGGYTF.

The chain recombines TRBV5-1 with TRBJ1-1; no clear D gene. V shed 2 bases and J shed 4 bases, with 12 bases lying between them. CDR3 length: 14 residues. Germline CDR1 is SGHRS and CDR2 is YFSETQ. CDR3 sequence reads: CASSLEGAGTEAFF. For the CDR3, the DNA is TGCGCCAGCAGCTTAGAGGGCGCAGGCACTGAAGCTTTCTTT.